The clone carrying this TCR beta chain was counted a few times. There are 17 residues in the CDR3. V was clipped by 0 bases and J by 5 bases; unmatched bases: 8. Per the germline V gene, CDR1 is MNHEY and CDR2 is SMNVEV (reference sequence). The source of the sample is a study of early T cells in non-severe SARS-CoV-2 infection. TCRdb processed the 5' RACE reads anew with MiXCR; each CDR3 protein has one entry. The data show under 35,000 distinct CDR3 sequences, around 5% seen once. The genes are TRBV27 and TRBJ1-2; 11 bases are shared with TRBD1. Sequenced: whole blood. The source of this sequence is an adult who was a healthcare worker with PCR-confirmed SARS-CoV-2 infection or an uninfected control (not recorded which). CDR3 amino acids: CASSLSSGTGGRYGYTF. The CDR3 bases are TGTGCCAGCAGTTTATCGAGCGGGACAGGGGGGAGATATGGCTACACCTTC.